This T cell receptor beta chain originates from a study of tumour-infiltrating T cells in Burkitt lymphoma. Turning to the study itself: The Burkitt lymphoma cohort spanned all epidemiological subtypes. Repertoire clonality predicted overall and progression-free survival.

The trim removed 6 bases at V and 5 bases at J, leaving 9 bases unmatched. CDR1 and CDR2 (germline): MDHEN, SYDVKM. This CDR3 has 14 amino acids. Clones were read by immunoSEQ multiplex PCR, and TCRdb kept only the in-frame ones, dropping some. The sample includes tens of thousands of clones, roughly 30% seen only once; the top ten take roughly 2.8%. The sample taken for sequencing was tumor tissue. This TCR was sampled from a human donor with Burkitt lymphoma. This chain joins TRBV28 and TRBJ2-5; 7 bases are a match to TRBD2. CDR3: CASRHVGTTETQYF. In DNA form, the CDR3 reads TGTGCCAGCAGACACGTGGGGACTACTGAGACCCAGTACTTC.